This T cell receptor (beta chain) emerged from a study of shared clonotypes between healthy human individuals. The wider study: Serving as donors were a couple of women and a few men, whose ages spanned 18 to 49. Study-wide points: Naive subsets, compared against memory subsets, generally had larger estimated richness values.

This clone was observed once. Its antigen is undetermined. This sample also contains other DNA sequences that code for the same CDR3. Positively selected for CCR7, the CD45RO-negative cells used as naive CD8 cells excluded terminally differentiated effector memory CD45RA+ cells. V gave up 5 bases and J gave up 4 bases, with 9 bases separating them. CDR3 length equals 12 residues. Germline CDR1 is SEHNR and CDR2 is FQNEAQ (reference sequence). Here immunoSEQ multiplex PCR was the method, and the copy in TCRdb shows in-frame clones only, minus some. The sample yields some 2,100,000 clones, around 93% seen once.

The chain combines TRBV7-9 with TRBJ2-7, with a tentative D call TRBD2 (6 bases). The sequenced sample consisted of naive CD8+ T cells from PBMCs. This clonotype originated in a man aged 18 to 30 in good health. Some clones in this sample may be carry-over from other donors' samples. CDR3 in DNA: TGTGCCAGCAGCATGGGACTGTACGAGCAGTACTTC. Translation gives CASSMGLYEQYF. Filled out from reference TRBV7-9 and TRBJ2-7, the complete variable domain reads DTGVSQNPRHKITKRGQNVTFRCDPISEHNRLYWYRQTLGQGPEFLTYFQNEAQLEKSRLLSDRFSAERPKGSFSTLEIQRTEQGDSAMYLCASSMGLYEQYFGPGTRLTVT.